Listed here is a single T cell receptor (beta chain). This specimen comes from a study of blood T cell repertoires in COVID-19. TCRdb's table, derived via immunoSEQ multiplex PCR, lists solely in-frame clones and lacks some. The sample shows 150,000 to 200,000 clones, 80% to 90% of them seen only once. Trimming took 3 bases from V and 5 from J, leaving 19 bases between them. The germline V gene has CDR1 MDHEN and CDR2 SYDVKM. The CDR3 is made up of 16 amino acids. The J gene is TRBJ2-5, the V gene TRBV28, with D maybe TRBD1 (6 bases). The sample comprised peripheral blood. This receptor was identified in a woman in her seventies with COVID-19, enrolled during active disease. The CDR3 here is CASSLNTGTRIETQYF. The CDR3 coding sequence is TGTGCCAGCAGTTTGAATACCGGGACAAGGATTGAGACCCAGTACTTC. Full variable domain (outside the CDR3, taken from reference TRBV28 and TRBJ2-5): DVKVTQSSRYLVKRTGEKVFLECVQDMDHENMFWYRQDPGLGLRLIYFSYDVKMKEKGDIPEGYSVSREKKERFSLILESASTNQTSMYLCASSLNTGTRIETQYFGPGTRLLVL.